This T cell receptor (beta chain) originates from a study of blood T cell repertoires in COVID-19. This clone has a single count. Some clones are missing from TCRdb's copy, which holds only in-frame ones; the method was immunoSEQ multiplex PCR. The sample lists about 360,000 clones, around 90% occurring once. The TCR sequence derives from a human donor in a cohort sampled during active COVID-19. Specimen: peripheral blood.

Here the CDR3 DNA reads TGTGCCAGCAGCGGGACTAATAGACAGCAGTACTTC. Translated, it gives CASSGTNRQQYF. The V gene is TRBV2, the J gene TRBJ2-7; 7 positions match TRBD2. J was trimmed by 8 bases and V by 6 bases; bases with no gene match: 7. The germline gives CDR1 SNHLY, CDR2 FYNNEI. CDR3 size: 12 residues.